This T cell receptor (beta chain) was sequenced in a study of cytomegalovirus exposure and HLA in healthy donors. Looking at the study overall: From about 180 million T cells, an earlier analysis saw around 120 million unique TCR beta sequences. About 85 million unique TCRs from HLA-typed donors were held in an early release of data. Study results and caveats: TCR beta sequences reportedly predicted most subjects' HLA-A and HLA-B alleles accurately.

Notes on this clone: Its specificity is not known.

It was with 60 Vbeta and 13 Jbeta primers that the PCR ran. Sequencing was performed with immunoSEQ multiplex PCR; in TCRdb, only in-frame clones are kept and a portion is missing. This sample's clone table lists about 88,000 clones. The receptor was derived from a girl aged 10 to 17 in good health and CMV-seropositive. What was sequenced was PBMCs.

DNA of the CDR3: TGTGCCTGGAGGCAGGGGGCCGGACCCCTCCACTTT. Translated, it gives CAWRQGAGPLHF. The chain combines TRBV30 with TRBJ1-6; 8 nucleotides match TRBD1. Germline values: CDR1 GTSNPN, CDR2 SVGIG (reference sequence). The CDR3 has 12 residues. V lost 3 bases, J lost 12 bases, and 4 bases stayed unmatched.